This entry lists 5 T cell receptor beta chains sequenced from one sample in a study of blood T cell repertoires in COVID-19. Clones were read by immunoSEQ multiplex PCR, and TCRdb kept only the in-frame ones, dropping some. The sample lists over 250,000 clones; more than 70% were seen once. Sequencing was performed on PBMCs or T cells enriched from blood (not recorded which). These receptors came from a woman aged 25 to 39 who had recovered from COVID-19.

This CDR3 reads CASSFGGALNTEAFF. The CDR3 bases are TGCGCCAGCAGCTTCGGAGGGGCACTGAACACTGAAGCTTTCTTT. The chain combines TRBV5-1 with TRBJ1-1, with D perhaps matching TRBD1 (5 bases). The CDR3 consists of 15 residues. Germline assignment: CDR1 SGHRS and CDR2 YFSETQ. Trimming pared 2 bases from V and 0 bases from J, leaving 11 bases between.

The rearrangement links TRBV20-1 to TRBJ1-5, with D possibly matching TRBD1 (6 bases). V was trimmed by 4 bases and J by 11 bases, leaving 12 bases between them. CDR1 is DFQATT and CDR2 is SNEGSKA in the germline V gene (reference sequence). This CDR3 is built from 11 residues. The CDR3 coding sequence is TGCAGTGCTACCCCCGACAGGACCCAGCATTTT. Translation: CSATPDRTQHF.

The V gene is TRBV27, the J gene TRBJ2-5, with TRBD1 matching over 8 bases. The germline CDR1 and CDR2 sequences are MNHEY and SMNVEV (reference sequence). This CDR3 has 13 amino acids. The V gene end was trimmed by 7 bases and the J gene end by 5 bases; junction bases not matched to a gene: 6. The CDR3 loop is CASKDRVRETQYF. In nucleotides, the CDR3 is TGTGCCAGCAAGGACAGGGTCAGGGAGACCCAGTACTTC.

The chain uses TRBV11-2 and TRBJ1-2, with D perhaps matching TRBD1 (5 bases). V was pared by 0 bases and J by 4 bases, with 9 bases between. Germline V lookup: CDR1 SGHAT, CDR2 FQNNGV. The CDR3 is 14 amino acids. CDR3 coding DNA: TGTGCCAGCAGCTTAGAGGGAGGGGTCTATGGCTACACCTTC. Encoded protein: CASSLEGGVYGYTF.

The V call is TRBV19, the J call TRBJ1-4, with 7 bases fitting TRBD1. Germline V gives CDR1 LNHDA, CDR2 SQIVND (reference sequence). The CDR3 length is 16 residues. The junction had 11 bases not matched to a gene; V was cut back by 5 bases and J by 5 bases. The CDR3 protein is CASSVLATGPNEKLFF. CDR3 DNA sequence: TGTGCCAGTAGTGTTCTCGCGACAGGGCCCAATGAAAAACTGTTTTTT.